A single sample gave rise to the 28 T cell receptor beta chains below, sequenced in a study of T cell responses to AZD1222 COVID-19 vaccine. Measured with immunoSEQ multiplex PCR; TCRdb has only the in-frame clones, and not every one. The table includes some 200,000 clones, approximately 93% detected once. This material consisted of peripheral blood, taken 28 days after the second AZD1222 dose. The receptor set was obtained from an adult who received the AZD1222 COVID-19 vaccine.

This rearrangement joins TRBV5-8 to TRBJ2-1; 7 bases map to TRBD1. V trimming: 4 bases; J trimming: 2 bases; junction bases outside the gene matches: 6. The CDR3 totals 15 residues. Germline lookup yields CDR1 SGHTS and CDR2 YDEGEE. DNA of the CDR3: TGTGCCAGCAGCGTGGGACAGCTTACCTACAATGAGCAGTTCTTC. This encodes CASSVGQLTYNEQFF. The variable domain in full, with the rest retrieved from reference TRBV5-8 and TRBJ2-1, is EAGVTQSPTHLIKTRGQQATLRCSPISGHTSVYWYQQALGLGLQFLLWYDEGEERNRGNFPPRFSGRQFPNYSSELNVNALELEDSALYLCASSVGQLTYNEQFFGPGTRLTVL.

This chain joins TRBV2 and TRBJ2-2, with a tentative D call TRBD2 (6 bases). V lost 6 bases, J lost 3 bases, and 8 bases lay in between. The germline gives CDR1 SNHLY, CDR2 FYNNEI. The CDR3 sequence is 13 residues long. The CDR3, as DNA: TGTGCCAGCAGGGGACTTCACACCGGGGAGCTGTTTTTT. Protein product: CASRGLHTGELFF.

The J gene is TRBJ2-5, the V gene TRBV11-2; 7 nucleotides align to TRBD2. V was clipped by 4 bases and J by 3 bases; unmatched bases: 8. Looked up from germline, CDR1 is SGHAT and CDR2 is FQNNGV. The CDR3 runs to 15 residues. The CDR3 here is CASSSSPLAEETQYF. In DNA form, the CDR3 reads TGTGCCAGCAGCTCGTCCCCGCTAGCGGAAGAGACCCAGTACTTC.

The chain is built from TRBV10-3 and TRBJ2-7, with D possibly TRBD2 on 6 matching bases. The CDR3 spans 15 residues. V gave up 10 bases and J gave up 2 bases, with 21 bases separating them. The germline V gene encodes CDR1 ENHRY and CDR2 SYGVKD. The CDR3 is CATQPPGTDTYEQYF. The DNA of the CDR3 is TGTGCCACCCAACCTCCAGGGACTGATACCTACGAGCAGTACTTC.

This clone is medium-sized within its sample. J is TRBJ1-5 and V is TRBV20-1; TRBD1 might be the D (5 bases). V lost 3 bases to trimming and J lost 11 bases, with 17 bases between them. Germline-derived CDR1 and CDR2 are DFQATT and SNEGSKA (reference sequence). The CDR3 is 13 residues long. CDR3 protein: CSASSRGLWTQHF. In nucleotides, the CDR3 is TGCAGTGCTAGTTCCCGGGGCCTTTGGACCCAGCATTTT.

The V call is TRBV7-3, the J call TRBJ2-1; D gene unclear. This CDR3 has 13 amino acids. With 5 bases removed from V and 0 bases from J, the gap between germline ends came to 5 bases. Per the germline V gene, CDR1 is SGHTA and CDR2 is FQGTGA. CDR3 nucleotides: TGTGCCAGCAGCCCGGCCTCCTACAATGAGCAGTTCTTC. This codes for CASSPASYNEQFF.

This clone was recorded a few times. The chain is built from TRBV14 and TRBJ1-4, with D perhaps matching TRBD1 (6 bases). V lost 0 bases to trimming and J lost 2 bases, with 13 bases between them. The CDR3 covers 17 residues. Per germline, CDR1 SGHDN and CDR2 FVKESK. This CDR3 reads CASSQDWGLGTNEKLFF. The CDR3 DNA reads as TGTGCCAGCAGCCAAGATTGGGGGCTTGGGACTAATGAAAAACTGTTTTTT.

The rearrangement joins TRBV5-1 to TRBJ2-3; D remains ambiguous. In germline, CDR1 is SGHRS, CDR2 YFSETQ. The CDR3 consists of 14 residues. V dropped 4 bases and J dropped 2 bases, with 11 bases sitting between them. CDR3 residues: CASSPPDLTDTQYF. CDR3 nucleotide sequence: TGCGCCAGCAGCCCCCCGGACCTCACAGATACGCAGTATTTT. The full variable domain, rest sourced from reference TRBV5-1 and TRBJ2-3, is KAGVTQTPRYLIKTRGQQVTLSCSPISGHRSVSWYQQTPGQGLQFLFEYFSETQRNKGNFPGRFSGRQFSNSRSEMNVSTLELGDSALYLCASSPPDLTDTQYFGPGTRLTVL.

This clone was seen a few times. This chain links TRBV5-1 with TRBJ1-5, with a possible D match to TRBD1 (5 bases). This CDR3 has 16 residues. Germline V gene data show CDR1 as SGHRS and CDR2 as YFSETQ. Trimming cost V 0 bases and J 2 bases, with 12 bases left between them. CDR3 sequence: CASSLGTGGGNQPQHF. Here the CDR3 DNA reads TGCGCCAGCAGCTTGGGGACGGGGGGAGGCAATCAGCCCCAGCATTTT.

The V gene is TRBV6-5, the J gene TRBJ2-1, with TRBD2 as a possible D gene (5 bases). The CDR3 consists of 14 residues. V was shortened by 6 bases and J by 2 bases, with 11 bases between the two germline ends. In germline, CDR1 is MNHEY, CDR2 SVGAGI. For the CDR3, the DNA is TGTGCCAGCAGCCGGACTCCCGCCTACAATGAGCAGTTCTTC. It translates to CASSRTPAYNEQFF.

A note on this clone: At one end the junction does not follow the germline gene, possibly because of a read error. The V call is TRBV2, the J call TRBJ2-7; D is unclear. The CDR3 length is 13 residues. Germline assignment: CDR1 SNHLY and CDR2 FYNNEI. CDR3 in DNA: TGTGCCAGCAGTGAAGGTATAGGGCAGGAGAGAAACTTC. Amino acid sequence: CASSEGIGQERNF. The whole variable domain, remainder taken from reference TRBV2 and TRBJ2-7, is EPEVTQTPSHQVTQMGQEVILRCVPISNHLYFYWYRQILGQKVEFLVSFYNNEISEKSEIFDDQFSVERPDGSNFTLKIRSTKLEDSAMYFCASSEGIGQERNFGPGTRLTVT.

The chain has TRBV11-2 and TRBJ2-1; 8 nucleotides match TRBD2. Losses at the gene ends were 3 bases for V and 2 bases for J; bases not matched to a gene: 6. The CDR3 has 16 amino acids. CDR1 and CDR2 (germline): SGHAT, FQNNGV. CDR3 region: CASSFGLAFAYNEQFF. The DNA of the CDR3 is TGTGCCAGCAGCTTTGGACTAGCCTTTGCCTACAATGAGCAGTTCTTC.

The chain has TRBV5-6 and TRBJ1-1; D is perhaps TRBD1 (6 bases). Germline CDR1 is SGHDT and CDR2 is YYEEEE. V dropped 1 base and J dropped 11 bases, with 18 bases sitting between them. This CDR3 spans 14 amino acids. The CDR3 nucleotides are TGTGCCAGCAGCTTGAGGCTAGCAGGGGACAATGCTTTCTTT. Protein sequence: CASSLRLAGDNAFF.

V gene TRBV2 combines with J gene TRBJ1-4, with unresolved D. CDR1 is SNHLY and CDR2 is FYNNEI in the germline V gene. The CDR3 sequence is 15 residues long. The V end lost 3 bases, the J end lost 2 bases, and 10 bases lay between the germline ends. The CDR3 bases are TGTGCCAGCAGTGAGGAGGGCCTGACTAATGAAAAACTGTTTTTT. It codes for CASSEEGLTNEKLFF.

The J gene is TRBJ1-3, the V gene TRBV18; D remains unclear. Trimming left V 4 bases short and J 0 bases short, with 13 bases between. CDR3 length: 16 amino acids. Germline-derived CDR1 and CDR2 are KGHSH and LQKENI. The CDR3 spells CASSLNSDSSGNTIYF. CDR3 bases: TGTGCCAGCTCACTCAACAGCGACTCCTCTGGAAACACCATATATTTT.

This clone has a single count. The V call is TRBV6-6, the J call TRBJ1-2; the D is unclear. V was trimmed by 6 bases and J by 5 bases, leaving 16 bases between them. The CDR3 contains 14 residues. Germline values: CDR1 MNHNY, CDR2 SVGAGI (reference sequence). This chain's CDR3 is CASRQKGSIYGYTF. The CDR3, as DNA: TGTGCCAGCAGGCAAAAGGGATCGATATATGGCTACACCTTC.

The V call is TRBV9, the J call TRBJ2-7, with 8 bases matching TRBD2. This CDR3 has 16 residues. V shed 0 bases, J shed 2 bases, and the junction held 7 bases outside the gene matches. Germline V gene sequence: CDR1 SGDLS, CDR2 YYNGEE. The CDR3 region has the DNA TGTGCCAGCAGCGTAGGACCAGGGACTAGTCCCTACGAGCAGTACTTC. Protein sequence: CASSVGPGTSPYEQYF.

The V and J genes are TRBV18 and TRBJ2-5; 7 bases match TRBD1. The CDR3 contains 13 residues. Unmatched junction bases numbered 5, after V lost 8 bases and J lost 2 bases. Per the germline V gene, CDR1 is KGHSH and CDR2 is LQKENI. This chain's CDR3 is CASQGVKQETQYF. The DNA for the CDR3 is TGTGCCAGCCAGGGGGTCAAACAAGAGACCCAGTACTTC.

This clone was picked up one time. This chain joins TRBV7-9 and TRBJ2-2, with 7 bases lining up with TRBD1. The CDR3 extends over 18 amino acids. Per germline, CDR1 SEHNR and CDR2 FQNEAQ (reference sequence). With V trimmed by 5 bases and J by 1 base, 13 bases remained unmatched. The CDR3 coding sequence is TGTGCCAGCAGCCTACTTGTGACGGGACAGATGAACACCGGGGAGCTGTTTTTT. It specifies CASSLLVTGQMNTGELFF.

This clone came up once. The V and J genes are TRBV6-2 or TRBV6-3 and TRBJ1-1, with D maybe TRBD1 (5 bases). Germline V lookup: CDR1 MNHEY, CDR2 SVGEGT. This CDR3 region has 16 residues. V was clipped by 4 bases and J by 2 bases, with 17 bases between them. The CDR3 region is CASSFRVAGQNTEAFF. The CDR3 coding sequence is TGTGCCAGCAGTTTTCGGGTAGCGGGGCAAAACACTGAAGCTTTCTTT.

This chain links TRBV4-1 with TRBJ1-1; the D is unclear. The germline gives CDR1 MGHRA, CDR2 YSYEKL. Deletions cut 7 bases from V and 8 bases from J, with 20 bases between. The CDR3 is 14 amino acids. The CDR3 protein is CASKGIGTRREAFF. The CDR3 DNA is TGCGCCAGCAAGGGAATTGGCACTAGGAGGGAAGCTTTCTTT.

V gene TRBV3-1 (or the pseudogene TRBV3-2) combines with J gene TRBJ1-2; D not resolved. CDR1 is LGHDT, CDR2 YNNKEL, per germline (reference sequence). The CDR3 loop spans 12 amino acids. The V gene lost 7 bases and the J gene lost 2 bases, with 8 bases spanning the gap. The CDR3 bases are TGTGCCAGCAAGGCCCAAAACTATGGCTACACCTTC. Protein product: CASKAQNYGYTF.

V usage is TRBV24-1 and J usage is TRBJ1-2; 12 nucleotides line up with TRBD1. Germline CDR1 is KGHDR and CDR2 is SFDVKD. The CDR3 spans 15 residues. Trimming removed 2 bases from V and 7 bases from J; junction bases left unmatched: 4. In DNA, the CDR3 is TGTGCCACCAGTGATTCCGGGACAGGGGGCGGTGGCTACACCTTC. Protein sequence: CATSDSGTGGGGYTF.

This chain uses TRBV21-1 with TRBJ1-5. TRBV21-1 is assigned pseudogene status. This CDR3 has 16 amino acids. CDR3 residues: CASSKGVGVSNQPQHF. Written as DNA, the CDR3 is TGTGCCAGCAGCAAAGGGGTGGGGGTTAGCAATCAGCCCCAGCATTTT.

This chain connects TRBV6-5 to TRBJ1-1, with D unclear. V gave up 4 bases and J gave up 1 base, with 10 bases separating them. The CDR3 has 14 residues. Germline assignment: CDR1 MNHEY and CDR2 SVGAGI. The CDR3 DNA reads TGTGCCAGCAGTTGGCAATGGACGAACACTGAAGCTTTCTTT. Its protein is CASSWQWTNTEAFF.

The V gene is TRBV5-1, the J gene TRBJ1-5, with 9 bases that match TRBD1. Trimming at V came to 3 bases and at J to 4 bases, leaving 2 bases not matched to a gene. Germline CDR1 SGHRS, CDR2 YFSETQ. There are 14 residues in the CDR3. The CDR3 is CASSSGTGNQPQHF. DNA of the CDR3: TGCGCCAGCAGCTCCGGGACAGGGAATCAGCCCCAGCATTTT.

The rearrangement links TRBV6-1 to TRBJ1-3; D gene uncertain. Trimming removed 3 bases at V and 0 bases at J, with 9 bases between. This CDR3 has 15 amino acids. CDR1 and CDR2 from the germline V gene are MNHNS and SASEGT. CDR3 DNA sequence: TGTGCCAGCAGTGACCCAACCAGCTCTGGAAACACCATATATTTT. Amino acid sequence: CASSDPTSSGNTIYF.

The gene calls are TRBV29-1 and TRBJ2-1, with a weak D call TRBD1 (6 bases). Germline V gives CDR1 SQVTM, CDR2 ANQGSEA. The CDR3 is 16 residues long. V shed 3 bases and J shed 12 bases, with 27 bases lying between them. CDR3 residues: CSVESVPLDSTSRQFF. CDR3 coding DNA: TGCAGCGTTGAGAGCGTACCTCTGGACAGTACGTCGAGGCAGTTCTTC.